This TCR beta chain stems from a study of cytomegalovirus exposure and HLA in healthy donors. This clone was seen a handful of times. Its antigen is as yet unknown. Broader study findings: Fewer than 200 TCR beta chains were listed as cytomegalovirus-associated. In vitro assays verified that a few CMV-associated chains recognized CMV antigens specifically. Accurate HLA-A and HLA-B prediction from TCR beta sequences was reported for most subjects.

V lost 8 bases, J lost 5 bases, and 8 bases stayed unmatched. The CDR3 totals 13 residues. Germline V gene sequence: CDR1 LNHDA, CDR2 SQIVND (reference sequence). In the PCR, 60 Vbeta and 13 Jbeta primers were used. Some clones are missing from TCRdb's copy, which holds only in-frame ones; the method was immunoSEQ multiplex PCR. The repertoire includes 90,000 or so clones, over 70% of them detected once, and 20% to 25% sits in the top ten. The origin of this receptor is a woman aged 45 to 65 in good health and CMV-seropositive. The chain combines TRBV19 with TRBJ1-2; TRBD1 matches at 7 bases. Sequencing was carried out using PBMCs. The CDR3 protein is CASGSGTAYGYTF. The CDR3 bases are TGTGCCAGTGGGTCCGGGACAGCATATGGCTACACCTTC.